Shown below are 23 T cell receptor beta chains from a single sample sequenced in a study of CD8 T cells in ankylosing spondylitis. TCRdb called the 5' RACE reads again in MiXCR, with one record for every CDR3 protein. This table holds around 330,000 distinct CDR3 sequences, 9.5% to 13% found once. The sample comprised blood, either unsorted or a sorted T cell fraction (not recorded which). The receptor set was obtained from a female donor with ankylosing spondylitis or in good health (not recorded which).

The chain has TRBV19 and TRBJ1-1; D gene uncertain. Germline CDR1 reads LNHDA; CDR2 reads SQIVND (reference sequence). This CDR3 contains 13 residues. The V gene lost 5 bases and the J gene lost 5 bases, with 12 bases spanning the gap. This CDR3 is CASSLGRFTEAFF. In DNA form, the CDR3 reads TGTGCCAGTAGTCTGGGCCGTTTTACTGAAGCTTTCTTT. Full variable domain (missing parts from reference TRBV19 and TRBJ1-1): DGGITQSPKYLFRKEGQNVTLSCEQNLNHDAMYWYRQDPGQGLRLIYYSQIVNDFQKGDIAEGYSVSREKKESFPLTVTSAQKNPTAFYLCASSLGRFTEAFFGQGTRLTVV.

This clonotype was seen a few times. The chain joins TRBV20-1 to TRBJ2-1; D unclear. Trimming took off 3 bases at V and 5 bases at J, with 11 bases between the two ends. Germline V CDR1 and CDR2: DFQATT, SNEGSKA (reference sequence). There are 13 residues in the CDR3. The CDR3 region has the DNA TGCAGTGCTAGTTCTTTAATAGACAATGAGCAGTTCTTC. This sequence encodes CSASSLIDNEQFF.

A word on this clonotype: A much larger clone differs by one base, so this may be a read error. The CDR3 DNA reads as TGTGCCTCTAACCGGGGCAGTGAAGAGACCCAGTACTTC. Translation: CASNRGSEETQYF. The rearrangement links TRBV10-3 to TRBJ2-5, with D possibly being TRBD1 or TRBD2 (5 bases each). The V and J ends lost 11 bases and 3 bases respectively, with 16 bases between them. The CDR3 is 13 residues long. Germline lookup yields CDR1 ENHRY and CDR2 SYGVKD.

The V call is TRBV29-1, the J call TRBJ1-1; 10 bases are shared with TRBD1. Germline-derived CDR1 and CDR2 are SQVTM and ANQGSEA. This CDR3 region has 16 residues. The ends lost 5 bases at V and 3 bases at J; junction bases unmatched: 12. The CDR3 protein is CSVPRDRGGRDTEAFF. The CDR3 DNA is TGCAGCGTTCCCCGGGACAGGGGAGGGAGGGACACTGAAGCTTTCTTT.

This clonotype was seen at least ten times. The chain uses TRBV10-3 and TRBJ1-1, with D uncertain. From germline, CDR1 is ENHRY and CDR2 SYGVKD. The CDR3 covers 15 residues. V dropped 0 bases and J dropped 4 bases, with 12 bases sitting between them. CDR3 bases: TGTGCCATCAGTGAGTCGAAGGAGGGCCCCACTGAAGCTTTCTTT. Residues: CAISESKEGPTEAFF.

This clonotype was counted at least ten times. The V and J genes are TRBV11-1 and TRBJ2-2; perhaps TRBD1 as D (6 bases). The germline V and J ends were trimmed by 5 bases and 7 bases, with 11 bases remaining between them. CDR1 is SGHAT and CDR2 is FQDESV in the germline V gene (reference sequence). There are 13 residues in the CDR3. CDR3 region: CASSLTGIGELFF. The CDR3 DNA reads as TGTGCCAGCAGCCTCACAGGGATCGGGGAGCTGTTTTTT.

In its sample, this clonotype was seen many times. V and J are TRBV20-1 and TRBJ2-3; 13 bases match TRBD2. The V and J ends lost 3 bases and 14 bases, in that order; junction bases with no gene match: 17. The CDR3 runs to 16 residues. The germline CDR1 and CDR2 sequences are DFQATT and SNEGSKA (reference sequence). CDR3 nucleotide sequence: TGCAGTGCTAGCCCGACTAGCGGGGGGCTGCACAGCCAAGGGTATTTT. It translates to CSASPTSGGLHSQGYF.

The chain is built from TRBV5-1 and TRBJ2-7, with D unresolved. Germline CDR1 SGHRS, CDR2 YFSETQ. The V gene lost 0 bases and the J gene lost 3 bases, with 13 bases spanning the gap. CDR3 size: 15 residues. CDR3 residues: CASSLGGLGNYEQYF. The DNA of the CDR3 is TGCGCCAGCAGCTTGGGAGGTCTAGGTAACTACGAGCAGTACTTC.

On this clonotype: With a much larger clone just one base away, this may be a read error. The chain combines TRBV10-2 with TRBJ2-3; D is unclear. The CDR3 has 12 residues. The germline V gene has CDR1 WSHSY and CDR2 SAAADI. This CDR3 is CTSSDATDTQYF. DNA of the CDR3: TGCACCAGCAGTGACGCAACGGATACGCAGTATTTT.

This clonotype was observed a handful of times. This chain links TRBV20-1 with TRBJ2-5; D is ambiguous. CDR1 is DFQATT and CDR2 is SNEGSKA in the germline V gene (reference sequence). This CDR3 region has 12 residues. Trimming took 5 bases from V and 4 from J, leaving 11 bases between them. The DNA of the CDR3 is TGCAGTGCTTCACATAGAGGAGAGACCCAGTACTTC. Translation: CSASHRGETQYF.

In nucleotides, the CDR3 is TGTGCCAGCTCCTCACTCCAGGGGCCGTACTATGGCTACACCTTC. Residues: CASSSLQGPYYGYTF. The chain carries TRBV18 and TRBJ1-2; weak D call: TRBD1 (6 bases). V was clipped by 6 bases and J by 3 bases, with 17 bases between them. This CDR3 spans 15 amino acids. Germline CDR1 is KGHSH and CDR2 is LQKENI.

This clonotype was detected ten times or more. The J gene is TRBJ2-7, the V gene TRBV28; D may be TRBD1 (6 bases). The CDR3 extends over 13 amino acids. The ends were cut back, 5 bases at V and 3 bases at J, with 11 bases in the middle. CDR1 and CDR2 from the germline V gene are MDHEN and SYDVKM. The CDR3, as DNA: TGTGCCAGCAGTCAACAGGGCTACTACGAGCAGTACTTC. It is translated as CASSQQGYYEQYF.

This clonotype was observed many times. This chain uses TRBV27 with TRBJ2-2, with D maybe TRBD2 (5 bases). Deletions cut 5 bases from V and 6 bases from J, with 16 bases between. Germline V gene lookup returns CDR1 MNHEY and CDR2 SMNVEV (reference sequence). The CDR3 loop spans 15 amino acids. CDR3 sequence reads: CASSQVGGGAGELFF. Written as DNA, the CDR3 is TGTGCCAGCAGTCAGGTCGGAGGTGGGGCCGGGGAGCTGTTTTTT.

This chain connects TRBV5-1 to TRBJ2-7; either TRBD1 or TRBD2 may supply D (5 bases each). CDR3 length: 15 amino acids. Per the germline V gene, CDR1 is SGHRS and CDR2 is YFSETQ. V lost 0 bases and J lost 1, with 11 bases in between. CDR3 region: CASSLAGTVSYEQYF. CDR3 DNA: TGCGCCAGCAGCTTGGCAGGGACGGTTTCCTACGAGCAGTACTTC.

At least ten counts were recorded for this clonotype. One end of the junction fails to match germline, which may point to a read error. The rearrangement links TRBV4-2 to TRBJ2-3; D is undetermined. The CDR3 extends over 15 amino acids. Germline V gene lookup returns CDR1 LGHNA and CDR2 YNFKEQ. The CDR3 is CASSQVVASTDTQYF. Written as DNA, the CDR3 is TGTGCCAGCAGTCAAGTAGTAGCCAGCACAGATACGCAGTATTTT.

The chain's CDR3 is CASSMISGTDTQYF. The CDR3 nucleotides read TGTGCCAGTAGTATGATTAGCGGGACAGATACGCAGTATTTT. The J gene is TRBJ2-3, the V gene TRBV19; 7 bases match TRBD2. This CDR3 contains 14 residues. The germline V gene has CDR1 LNHDA and CDR2 SQIVND (reference sequence). The ends lost 3 bases at V and 3 bases at J; junction bases unmatched: 3.

In this sample, this clonotype turned up many times. The V gene is TRBV12-3 or TRBV12-4, the J gene TRBJ1-1; D is unresolved. The CDR3 sequence is 13 residues long. The V and J ends lost 1 base and 5 bases respectively, with 8 bases between them. This chain's CDR3 is CASSLGSRTEAFF. The CDR3 DNA sequence: TGTGCCAGCAGTTTAGGTTCCCGGACTGAAGCTTTCTTT.

This clonotype has more than one count but fewer than ten. This chain connects TRBV28 to TRBJ2-7; 8 bases fit TRBD1. This CDR3 is 15 amino acids long. Looked up from germline, CDR1 is MDHEN and CDR2 is SYDVKM. V lost 6 bases to trimming and J lost 0 bases; unmatched junction nucleotides: 7. The CDR3 reads CASRERTGSSYEQYF. The CDR3 coding sequence is TGTGCCAGCAGAGAACGGACAGGGAGCTCCTACGAGCAGTACTTC.

This clonotype has a count of ten or more. The rearrangement uses TRBV6-1 and TRBJ2-1; the D call may be TRBD1 or TRBD2 (5 bases each). Germline CDR1 MNHNS, CDR2 SASEGT. The ends were cut back, 6 bases at V and 0 bases at J, with 12 bases in the middle. CDR3 length: 15 amino acids. The CDR3 DNA follows: TGTGCCAGCAGCAGGGACCTCTACTCCTACAATGAGCAGTTCTTC. This sequence encodes CASSRDLYSYNEQFF.

This clonotype was seen many times. The CDR3 loop is CASSEGQGGNSPLHF. CDR3 coding DNA: TGTGCCAGCAGTGAGGGACAGGGTGGTAATTCACCCCTCCACTTT. This chain connects TRBV25-1 to TRBJ1-6, with TRBD1 matching over 9 bases. The V gene end was trimmed by 3 bases and the J gene end by 6 bases; junction bases not matched to a gene: 3. CDR1 and CDR2 from the germline V gene are MGHDK and SYGVNS. This CDR3 has 15 residues.

Ten or more counts support this clonotype. The V and J genes are TRBV24-1 and TRBJ2-3, with 8 bases matching TRBD1. This CDR3 has 15 amino acids. The V gene's germline CDR1 is KGHDR and CDR2 SFDVKD. With 2 bases clipped from V and 3 bases from J, the junction kept 3 bases outside the gene matches. CDR3 coding DNA: TGTGCCACCAGTGATTACAGGACAGGGACAGATACGCAGTATTTT. Translating it yields CATSDYRTGTDTQYF.

This clonotype was detected many times. The V and J genes are TRBV20-1 and TRBJ2-1, with TRBD1 matching over 10 bases. Looked up from germline, CDR1 is DFQATT and CDR2 is SNEGSKA (reference sequence). After removal of 4 bases from V and 4 bases from J, the junction contained 7 bases not matched to a gene. This CDR3 has 15 residues. CDR3: CSANQRDRGYNEQFF. The CDR3 DNA reads as TGCAGTGCTAACCAGCGGGACAGGGGTTACAATGAGCAGTTCTTC.

This clonotype has more than one count but fewer than ten. This chain joins TRBV7-8 and TRBJ2-5; TRBD1 agrees at 8 bases. Trimming took 8 bases from V and 2 from J; bases not matched to a gene: 10. Germline V gene sequence: CDR1 SGHVS, CDR2 FQNEAQ. The CDR3 runs to 15 residues. The CDR3 DNA reads TGTGCCAGCGGGCCGACAGGGGTGGTACAAGAGACCCAGTACTTC. This encodes CASGPTGVVQETQYF.